One and the same sample provided the 28 T cell receptor beta chains below, sequenced in a study of identical twins. TCRdb redid the calling of the 5' RACE reads with MiXCR, one entry per CDR3 protein. Among 600,000 to 850,000 distinct CDR3 sequences listed, around a sixth were seen once. These data were also reused for a study on T cells expressing NK-cell markers.

The sequencing sample was made of PBMCs. These receptors came from a woman younger than 35 in good health.

This clonotype appeared a few times. This rearrangement joins TRBV18 to TRBJ2-3; D gene unclear. V shed 3 bases and J shed 0 bases, with 10 bases lying between them. The CDR3 sequence is 15 residues long. Germline V gene lookup returns CDR1 KGHSH and CDR2 LQKENI. Here the CDR3 DNA reads TGTGCCAGCTCACCGACTGGGGTGAGCACAGATACGCAGTATTTT. This sequence encodes CASSPTGVSTDTQYF.

This clonotype was detected only a few times. The rearrangement links TRBV5-1 to TRBJ2-7; D is perhaps TRBD2 (6 bases). Germline V lookup: CDR1 SGHRS, CDR2 YFSETQ. V lost 4 bases to trimming and J lost 4 bases, with 15 bases between them. The CDR3 consists of 14 residues. Here the CDR3 DNA reads TGCGCCAGCAGCAGTAGCGGAAGAACGTACGAGCAGTACTTC. Translated: CASSSSGRTYEQYF. The whole variable domain, filled in from reference TRBV5-1 and TRBJ2-7, reads KAGVTQTPRYLIKTRGQQVTLSCSPISGHRSVSWYQQTPGQGLQFLFEYFSETQRNKGNFPGRFSGRQFSNSRSEMNVSTLELGDSALYLCASSSSGRTYEQYFGPGTRLTVT.

This clonotype has ten or more counts. CDR3 nucleotides: TGCGCCAGCAGCTTGGGGGGGACTAACTATGGCTACACCTTC. Amino acids: CASSLGGTNYGYTF. V usage is TRBV5-1 and J usage is TRBJ1-2; TRBD1 might be the D (5 bases). This CDR3 region has 14 residues. The germline V gene encodes CDR1 SGHRS and CDR2 YFSETQ. V lost 0 bases to trimming and J lost 0 bases, with 6 bases between them.

This clonotype was seen a few times. Lacking the conserved final phenylalanine or tryptophan, this CDR3 likely reflects a read error. No DNA is shown, since the ends of the CDR3 on it are uncertain; the CDR3 is the one TCRdb lists. The CDR3 here is CASSKWDRL. The rearrangement joins TRBV21-1 to TRBJ2-1. TRBV21-1 is deemed a pseudogene. The CDR3 is 9 residues long, ends included.

The table lists this clonotype with a few counts. The chain carries TRBV7-8 and TRBJ2-6; TRBD1 might be the D (5 bases). The CDR3 is 17 amino acids. The germline V gene encodes CDR1 SGHVS and CDR2 FQNEAQ. Trimming took 5 bases from V and 3 from J, leaving 17 bases between them. The CDR3 spells CASSQDAWGHGANVLTF. CDR3 DNA: TGTGCCAGCAGCCAGGATGCTTGGGGCCATGGGGCCAACGTCCTGACTTTC. Full variable domain (rest looked up from reference TRBV7-8 and TRBJ2-6): GAGVSQSPRYKVAKRGQDVALRCDPISGHVSLFWYQQALGQGPEFLTYFQNEAQLDKSGLPSDRFFAERPEGSVSTLKIQRTQQEDSAVYLCASSQDAWGHGANVLTFGAGSRLTVL.

This clonotype was detected only once. The rearrangement uses TRBV12-3 or TRBV12-4 and TRBJ1-4; 9 bases align to TRBD1. The CDR3 sequence is 15 residues long. With V trimmed by 5 bases and J by 10 bases, 11 bases remained unmatched. CDR3 sequence: CASSLTTGGVPKLFF. As DNA, the CDR3 is TGTGCCAGCAGTCTAACCACAGGGGGCGTCCCAAAACTGTTTTTT.

This clonotype was picked up a small number of times. The rearrangement uses TRBV7-2 and TRBJ2-1; 10 nucleotides agree with TRBD2. This CDR3 contains 17 residues. V lost 4 bases and J lost 12; bases outside the gene matches: 18. The germline V gene encodes CDR1 SGHTA and CDR2 FQGNSA. DNA for the CDR3: TGTGCCAGCAGCTCACCACCCGGGACTAGCGTGGGGTTGGTGCAGTTCTTC. It encodes CASSSPPGTSVGLVQFF.

J is TRBJ2-5 and V is TRBV7-3; D not certain. V was shortened by 5 bases and J by 3 bases, with 13 bases between the two germline ends. From germline, CDR1 is SGHTA and CDR2 FQGTGA. The CDR3 loop spans 14 amino acids. The DNA of the CDR3 is TGTGCCAGCAGCGCATCTAGTAGTAAAGAGACCCAGTACTTC. Its translation is CASSASSSKETQYF.

This clonotype was recorded many times. The rearrangement uses TRBV20-1 and TRBJ2-7; TRBD2 agrees at 11 bases. The CDR3 loop spans 15 amino acids. Germline CDR1 reads DFQATT; CDR2 reads SNEGSKA (reference sequence). V dropped 0 bases and J dropped 3; count of bases not matched to a gene: 4. The CDR3 loop reads CSARDIAGGDYEQYF. The CDR3 nucleotides read TGCAGTGCTAGAGACATAGCGGGGGGGGACTACGAGCAGTACTTC.

V usage is TRBV7-2 and J usage is TRBJ2-5; tentative D call: TRBD1 (6 bases). There are 12 residues in the CDR3. V gave up 7 bases and J gave up 4 bases, with 10 bases separating them. Germline V gives CDR1 SGHTA, CDR2 FQGNSA. CDR3 coding DNA: TGTGCCAGCAACAGGGAGCGAGAGACCCAGTACTTC. This codes for CASNRERETQYF.

This clonotype has more than one count but fewer than ten. The CDR3 DNA sequence: TGTGCCATCAGCCCTGACAGGGGGAATGAGCAGTACTTC. Translating gives CAISPDRGNEQYF. The rearrangement joins TRBV10-3 to TRBJ2-7; 9 positions match TRBD1. The germline gives CDR1 ENHRY, CDR2 SYGVKD. The CDR3 is 13 residues long. Unmatched junction bases numbered 7, after V lost 6 bases and J lost 7 bases.

The chain couples TRBV18 to TRBJ2-1; 7 positions match TRBD1. V gave up 5 bases and J gave up 0 bases; unmatched junction bases: 7. In germline, CDR1 is KGHSH, CDR2 LQKENI. The length of the CDR3 is 16 residues. The CDR3, as DNA: TGTGCCAGCTCAACGAGCCGGGACAGCTCCTACAATGAGCAGTTCTTC. This sequence encodes CASSTSRDSSYNEQFF.

The chain uses TRBV20-1 and TRBJ2-7, with 10 bases that match TRBD1. With V trimmed by 4 bases and J by 2 bases, 8 bases remained unmatched. Germline CDR1 DFQATT, CDR2 SNEGSKA (reference sequence). There are 15 residues in the CDR3. CDR3 sequence (DNA): TGCAGTGCTACTTCCCCCGACAGGGGGCCCTACGAGCAGTACTTC. Its protein product is CSATSPDRGPYEQYF.

In its sample, this clonotype was seen many times. The genes are TRBV20-1 and TRBJ2-7; 7 bases agree with TRBD1. CDR1 DFQATT and CDR2 SNEGSKA come from the germline V gene (reference sequence). The ends lost 6 bases at V and 0 bases at J; junction bases unmatched: 5. The CDR3 length is 13 residues. For the CDR3, the DNA is TGCAGTGCGGCAGACAGGGACTCCTACGAGCAGTACTTC. This sequence encodes CSAADRDSYEQYF.

V and J are TRBV6-1 and TRBJ1-5; D is undetermined. Germline CDR1 and CDR2: MNHNS and SASEGT. With 8 bases removed from V and 5 bases from J, the gap between germline ends came to 19 bases. The CDR3 runs 15 residues. CDR3 in DNA: TGTGCCAGCGAGGAGAGCCTACTCGTTTATCAGCCCCAGCATTTT. It codes for CASEESLLVYQPQHF.

The J gene is TRBJ2-7, the V gene TRBV10-3, with a weak D call TRBD2 (6 bases). This CDR3 has 14 residues. V lost 2 bases to trimming and J lost 5 bases, with 13 bases between them. The germline CDR1 and CDR2 sequences are ENHRY and SYGVKD. CDR3 DNA sequence: TGTGCCATCAGTGAGGCGGGATGGGGCCACGAGCAGTACTTC. Translating gives CAISEAGWGHEQYF.

This CDR3 reads CASSEALGWHFNTDTQYF. In DNA form, the CDR3 reads TGTGCCAGCAGTGAAGCGCTAGGGTGGCACTTCAACACAGATACGCAGTATTTT. This sequence joins TRBV6-1 and TRBJ2-3, with D unclear. V lost 0 bases and J 2 bases, leaving 18 bases between the germline ends. The CDR3 is 18 amino acids. The V gene's germline CDR1 is MNHNS and CDR2 SASEGT.

The chain couples TRBV21-1 to TRBJ1-2. TRBV21-1 is shown as a pseudogene. This CDR3 contains 16 residues. CDR3 sequence reads: CASSKRIGVANYGYTF. The CDR3, as DNA: TGTGCCAGCAGCAAGCGTATCGGGGTCGCGAACTATGGCTACACCTTC.

The chain uses TRBV7-2 and TRBJ1-5; a possible D gene is TRBD1 (6 bases). The CDR3 is 13 amino acids. In germline, CDR1 is SGHTA, CDR2 FQGNSA. V dropped 5 bases and J dropped 7 bases, with 12 bases sitting between them. The CDR3 sequence: CASSHPGDQPQHF. CDR3 coding DNA: TGTGCCAGCAGCCATCCAGGGGACCAGCCCCAGCATTTT.

The chain has TRBV20-1 and TRBJ2-3; no clear D. Looked up from germline, CDR1 is DFQATT and CDR2 is SNEGSKA (reference sequence). This CDR3 comprises 12 residues. V was trimmed by 3 bases and J by 9 bases, leaving 13 bases between them. DNA for the CDR3: TGCAGTGCTAGCGGCCCTTCCCACACGCAGTATTTT. Translated, it gives CSASGPSHTQYF.

V gene TRBV12-3 or TRBV12-4 combines with J gene TRBJ2-2; D uncertain. The CDR3 spans 12 residues. Trimming stripped 6 bases from V and 5 bases from J, with 7 bases between. CDR3 coding DNA: TGTGCCAGCAGATTATGGACCGGGGAGCTGTTTTTT. As protein: CASRLWTGELFF.

This clonotype showed up just a few times. The CDR3 DNA follows: TGCGCCAGCAGCTGGGGACTATCGCGGACTGAGCAGTTCTTC. Protein product: CASSWGLSRTEQFF. The chain carries TRBV5-1 and TRBJ2-1, with 7 bases lining up with TRBD2. CDR3 length: 14 amino acids. CDR1 is SGHRS, CDR2 YFSETQ, per germline. With V trimmed by 3 bases and J by 9 bases, 9 bases remained unmatched.

The gene calls are TRBV7-9 and TRBJ1-5; the match to TRBD1 covers 7 bases. V gave up 1 base and J gave up 4 bases; unmatched junction bases: 4. CDR3 length: 15 amino acids. The germline V gene has CDR1 SEHNR and CDR2 FQNEAQ (reference sequence). The CDR3 DNA reads as TGTGCCAGCAGCTTAGAGGGGGCGGCGAATCAGCCCCAGCATTTT. It is translated as CASSLEGAANQPQHF.

This clonotype has only a few counts. The rearrangement links TRBV12-3 or TRBV12-4 to TRBJ2-5, with 8 bases aligning to TRBD1. The CDR3 contains 13 residues. V gave up 6 bases and J gave up 3 bases; unmatched junction bases: 3. The CDR3 nucleotides read TGTGCCAGCAGCCGGACAGGGAAAGAGACCCAGTACTTC. Its protein is CASSRTGKETQYF.

Only a few counts were recorded for this clonotype. The CDR3 DNA sequence: TGTGCCAGCAGCCATGGGACCTCCTACGAGCAGTACTTC. It encodes CASSHGTSYEQYF. This chain uses TRBV12-3 or TRBV12-4 with TRBJ2-7, with D possibly being TRBD1 or TRBD2 (5 bases each). This CDR3 has 13 amino acids. Between the trimmed V and J ends, which lost 6 bases and 0 bases, there was a span of 9 bases.

This chain connects TRBV12-3 or TRBV12-4 to TRBJ2-1, with TRBD1 identical over 7 bases. J was trimmed by 9 bases and V by 6 bases; bases with no gene match: 5. The CDR3 extends over 12 amino acids. In nucleotides, the CDR3 is TGTGCCAGCAGCAACAGGGGTCTTGAGCAGTTCTTC. As protein: CASSNRGLEQFF.

This clonotype was counted between two and nine times. The gene calls are TRBV7-9 and TRBJ2-7; TRBD2 matches 11 bases. The germline V gene has CDR1 SEHNR and CDR2 FQNEAQ (reference sequence). The V and J ends lost 7 bases and 1 base, in that order; junction bases with no gene match: 9. CDR3 length equals 16 residues. The CDR3 spells CASTDSGRARSYEQYF. In DNA form, the CDR3 reads TGTGCCAGCACCGATAGCGGGAGGGCGAGGTCCTACGAGCAGTACTTC.

There are many counts of this clonotype. The chain combines TRBV6-1 with TRBJ1-1; 7 nucleotides match TRBD1. The CDR3 contains 14 residues. Germline loops: CDR1 MNHNS, CDR2 SASEGT. The J segment lost 4 bases and the V segment lost 6 bases, leaving 8 bases of the junction unmatched. CDR3 bases: TGTGCCAGCAGATTCACAGGGGAAACCACTGAAGCTTTCTTT. This gives the protein CASRFTGETTEAFF.